This is a list of T cell receptor beta chains from one sample in a study of Graves' ophthalmopathy and Graves' hyperthyroidism. Each CDR3 protein gets one entry after TCRdb re-called the multiplex PCR reads with MiXCR. Among 500,000 to 700,000 distinct CDR3 sequences, under 45% were seen once, and the ten largest hold about 4%. Source material: peripheral blood or thyroid tissue (not recorded which). All receptors derive from an adult man with Graves' hyperthyroidism. CDR3s include the opening cysteine and the closing phenylalanine or tryptophan. Fields, in order: clone size, J gene, D gene, V gene, CDR3 DNA, CDR3 protein. The D gene is left open where the match is weak. Clone sizes are given selectively: once, few, many, or a class where the clone is expanded.

few,TRBJ1-1,-,TRBV20-1,TGCAGTGCTCCCGATGGGGTAAAGGGCACTGAAGCTTTCTTT,CSAPDGVKGTEAFF
many,TRBJ2-7,-,TRBV13,TGTGCCAGCAGCTTAGCGTCTAGGGTGGGCTACGAGCAGTACTTC,CASSLASRVGYEQYF
few,TRBJ2-1,-,TRBV7-2,TGTGCCAGCAGCGACTACAATGAGCAGTTCTTC,CASSDYNEQFF
many,TRBJ1-2,TRBD1,TRBV5-8,TGTGCCAGCAGCTTGGTGGGACAGGCCTATGGCTACACCTTC,CASSLVGQAYGYTF
many,TRBJ2-7,TRBD1,TRBV6-1,TGTGCCAGCAGTGTCCGTGAGACAGGGGTATCCTACGAGCAGTACTTC,CASSVRETGVSYEQYF
-,TRBJ1-5,-,TRBV27,TGTGCCAGCAGTTTCAACAGGGTTACTAGCAATCAGCCCCAGCATTTT,CASSFNRVTSNQPQHF
-,TRBJ2-5,TRBD2,TRBV5-4,TGTGCCAGCAGCTTGGAAATAGCGGGGAATCAAGAGACCCGGTACTTC,CASSLEIAGNQETRYF
-,TRBJ2-7,TRBD2,TRBV5-1,TGCGCCAGCAGCGTTGTCCCCAGCGGGAGCGATGAGCAGTACTTC,CASSVVPSGSDEQYF
many,TRBJ1-2,-,TRBV3-1,TGTGCCAGCAGCCAAGGGACTCTTAACTATGGCTACACCTTC,CASSQGTLNYGYTF
many,TRBJ2-7,-,TRBV5-1,TGCGCCAGCAGCTTGGGACTCCTCTACGAGCAGTACTTC,CASSLGLLYEQYF
many,TRBJ1-1,-,TRBV6-5,TGTGCCAGCCACGGTCCCGCCGAAGCTTTCTTT,CASHGPAEAFF
-,TRBJ2-1,-,TRBV29-1,TGCAGCGTTGAATGGCGCTACAATGAGCAGTTCTTC,CSVEWRYNEQFF
-,TRBJ2-3,-,TRBV20-1,TGCAGTGCTAGGGGGGGATGGGGGCAGGGCACAGATACGCAGTATTTT,CSARGGWGQGTDTQYF
few,TRBJ1-1,-,TRBV12-3/TRBV12-4,TGTGCCAGCAGTTTAGGTGGAGCAACGAACACTGAAGCTTTCTTT,CASSLGGATNTEAFF
-,TRBJ2-7,TRBD1,TRBV9,TGTGCCAGCAGCGTAAGGACGGACAGGGGCTACGAGCAGTACTTC,CASSVRTDRGYEQYF
-,TRBJ2-3,-,TRBV20-1,TGCAGTGCTAGAGCCGGACAGCGCACAGATACGCAGAATTTT,CSARAGQRTDTQNF
many,TRBJ1-2,-,TRBV6-5,TGTGCCAGCAGTTACGGGGGGGGGATGGAGAGCTATGGCTACACCTTC,CASSYGGGMESYGYTF
-,TRBJ2-1,-,TRBV20-1,TGCGGTGCTAGTCGGACTGATTACAATGAGCAGTCCTTC,CGASRTDYNEQSF
few,TRBJ2-7,-,TRBV2,TGTGCCAGCGCCCTAGTTAGGTACGAGCAGTACTTC,CASALVRYEQYF
-,TRBJ2-7,TRBD1,TRBV10-3,TGTGCCATCAGCGTCGCGGACAGGGGGCCCTACGAGCAGTACTTC,CAISVADRGPYEQYF
-,TRBJ2-2,TRBD1,TRBV7-9,TGTGCCAGCAACTGGGACAGGGTGAACACCGGGGAGCTGTTTTTT,CASNWDRVNTGELFF
-,TRBJ2-5,TRBD1,TRBV2,TGTGCCAGTGTACAGGGGTTCCAAGAGACCCAGTACTTC,CASVQGFQETQYF
many,TRBJ2-7,TRBD1,TRBV12-3/TRBV12-4,TGTGCCAACAGTTGGACAGGGGACGACGAGCAGTACTTC,CANSWTGDDEQYF
-,TRBJ2-7,-,TRBV5-6,TGTGCCAGCAGCTTACCGGGGCCTAGTGGGGCCGGCGGTGAGCAGTACTTC,CASSLPGPSGAGGEQYF
many,TRBJ1-2,TRBD1,TRBV20-1,TGCAGTGCTAGAGAAACGGGACAGAACGACTATGGCTACACCTTC,CSARETGQNDYGYTF
-,TRBJ2-5,-,TRBV20-1,TGTTCTACACACCGAGGGAGCATGGAGACCCAGTACTTC,CSTHRGSMETQYF
-,TRBJ2-5,-,TRBV30,TGTGCCTGGAGGAAAGCGGGGACCCAGTACTTC,CAWRKAGTQYF
-,TRBJ2-7,-,TRBV25-1,TGTGCCAGCAGTAGTTCAGGGGAGACCCCCTGCGAGCAGTACTTC,CASSSSGETPCEQYF
-,TRBJ2-6,TRBD1,TRBV10-3,TGTGCCATCAGTGAGTCGACAGGGGTCCATTCAGGGGCCAACGTCCTGACTTTC,CAISESTGVHSGANVLTF
-,TRBJ2-7,TRBD1,TRBV24-1,TGTGCCACCAGTGATGCTCCTGACAGGGGACCTAGGGGTGAGCAGTACTTC,CATSDAPDRGPRGEQYF
few,TRBJ2-6,TRBD1,TRBV2,TGTGCCAGCAGGGTTGGGACAGGGACTGGGGCCAACGTCCTGACTTTC,CASRVGTGTGANVLTF
few,TRBJ2-2,-,TRBV12-5,TGTGCTAGTGGTCCCCAGTCCCTGAGTCCCACCGGGGAGCTGTTTTTT,CASGPQSLSPTGELFF
many,TRBJ1-2,-,TRBV7-9,TGTGCCAGCAGCTTAGTTGCCGGGACACAGAACTATGGCTACACCTTC,CASSLVAGTQNYGYTF
many,TRBJ1-2,TRBD1,TRBV29-1,TGCAGCGTCCGACAGGGAGGCTATGGCTACACCTTC,CSVRQGGYGYTF
-,TRBJ1-3,TRBD1,TRBV10-3,TGTGCCACCCGCCGGGACAGGGAAGGAAACACCATATATTTT,CATRRDREGNTIYF
many,TRBJ2-5,-,TRBV29-1,TGCAGCGTTGACTGGCGGGGCGAAGAGACCCAGTACTTC,CSVDWRGEETQYF
once,TRBJ1-1,-,TRBV7-9,TGTGCCAGTAGCTTCCGGAGGGGTGAAGCTTTCTTT,CASSFRRGEAFF
-,TRBJ2-6,-,TRBV9,TGTGCCAGCAGCGTAGCCCGGGATGCTGGGGCCAACGTCCTGACTTTC,CASSVARDAGANVLTF
-,TRBJ1-5,TRBD1,TRBV24-1,TGTGCCACCAGTGATGGGGACAGGGAATTTCCGGATAATCAGCCCCAGCATTTT,CATSDGDREFPDNQPQHF
-,TRBJ2-4,TRBD2,TRBV10-3,TGTGCCTCCCAACCAAGTTTGACTAGCGGGAAAAACATTCAGTACTTC,CASQPSLTSGKNIQYF
once,TRBJ2-7,-,TRBV29-1,TGCAGCTTAGAGGTTAGCGACCACGAGCAGTACTTC,CSLEVSDHEQYF
few,TRBJ2-5,-,TRBV6-6,TGTGCCAGCAGTTACTGGGGGACGAAAGAGACCCAGTACTTC,CASSYWGTKETQYF
-,TRBJ2-5,-,TRBV12-3/TRBV12-4,TGTGCCAGCAGTTTAAGCGTTCCTCAAGAGACCCAGTACTTC,CASSLSVPQETQYF